What follows is one T cell receptor beta chain and its context. Its cognate antigen is unknown. This sample also contains other DNA sequences that code for the same CDR3. Isolation of CD4+ naive, central memory, regulatory and stem cell-like memory cells was achieved by sorting via CD45RO/CCR7/CD25/CD127/CD95/CD27. The CDR3 is made up of 13 amino acids. From germline, CDR1 is GTSNPN and CDR2 SVGIG (reference sequence). Trimming removed 4 bases from V and 1 base from J, with 10 bases in between. This sample was taken from a study of beta chain features in type 1 diabetes. Notes on the study in general: Insertions were fewer and deletions more numerous at VDJ junctions in type 1 diabetes patients. TCRB CDR3s were moderately but significantly shorter in Type 1 diabetes patients in all four CD4+ subsets.

Expressed TCRB transcripts were sequenced because the isolated RNA had all been reverse transcribed beforehand. The table came from immunoSEQ multiplex PCR; TCRdb's copy has only in-frame clones and leaves some out. The sample has about 700,000 clones, about an eighth seen once; the top ten hold 0.022%. The rearrangement uses TRBV30 and TRBJ1-1; perhaps TRBD1 as D (5 bases). Sequencing was done on a sample of naive CD4+ T cells from blood. The receptor's source is a young man with type 1 diabetes. The CDR3 sequence: CAWTGTANTEAFF. In nucleotides, the CDR3 is TGTGCCTGGACGGGGACGGCGAACACTGAAGCTTTCTTT.